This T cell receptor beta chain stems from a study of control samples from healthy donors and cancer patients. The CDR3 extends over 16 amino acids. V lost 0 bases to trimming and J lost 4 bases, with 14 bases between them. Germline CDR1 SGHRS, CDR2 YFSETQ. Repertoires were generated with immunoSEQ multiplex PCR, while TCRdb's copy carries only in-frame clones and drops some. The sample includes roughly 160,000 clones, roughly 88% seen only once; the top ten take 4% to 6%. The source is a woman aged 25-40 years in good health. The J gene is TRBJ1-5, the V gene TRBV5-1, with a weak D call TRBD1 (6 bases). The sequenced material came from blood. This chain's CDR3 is CASSLDGQLGNQPQHF. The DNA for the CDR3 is TGCGCCAGCAGCTTGGACGGACAGCTAGGAAATCAGCCCCAGCATTTT.